This entry concerns a single T cell receptor (beta chain). Its antigen is unidentified. This entry comes from a study of cytomegalovirus exposure and HLA in healthy donors. Whole-study findings and limits: The study designated around 150 TCR beta chains cytomegalovirus-associated.

Germline trimming cut 6 bases from V and 1 base from J; bases unmatched to any gene: 4. This CDR3 contains 15 residues. The germline gives CDR1 KGHSH, CDR2 LQKENI. Clones were sequenced by immunoSEQ multiplex PCR, and TCRdb holds only the in-frame ones, with some missing. The data show approximately 150,000 clones, around nine tenths seen once. These donors were members of the approximately 110-subject validation cohort, a group separate from the approximately 640-subject first cohort. The chain couples TRBV18 to TRBJ2-5; TRBD1 agrees at 11 bases. This clonotype was obtained from a man between 18 and 35 years old in good health and CMV-seropositive. The source material was PBMCs. The CDR3 DNA is TGTGCCAGCTCGCCCGGGACAGGGGGCCAAGAGACCCAGTACTTC. Encoded protein: CASSPGTGGQETQYF.